One sample yielded the 15 T cell receptor beta chains listed below, sequenced in a study of blood T cell repertoires in COVID-19. Sequencing used immunoSEQ multiplex PCR; TCRdb keeps in-frame clones, though not all of them. The sample consists of roughly 140,000 clones, about 83% of them appearing once. Specimen: PBMCs or T cells enriched from blood (not recorded which). The receptors come from a woman between 50 and 59 years old who had been exposed to COVID-19.

The chain carries TRBV7-2 and TRBJ1-2; D gene uncertain. CDR1 SGHTA and CDR2 FQGNSA come from the germline V gene. Trimming took 5 bases from V and 4 from J, leaving 17 bases between them. The CDR3 covers 15 residues. The CDR3 here is CASSPGASSRYGYTF. DNA for the CDR3: TGTGCCAGCAGCCCAGGTGCTTCCTCCCGCTATGGCTACACCTTC.

The J gene is TRBJ1-1, the V gene TRBV21-1; TRBD1 is the table's D call, not checked against the DNA. TRBV21-1 is a known pseudogene. CDR3 size: 14 residues. The CDR3 sequence: CASSSRDRGTEAFF. CDR3 in DNA: TGTGCCAGCAGCTCCCGGGACAGAGGGACTGAAGCTTTCTTT.

The chain is built from TRBV11-2 and TRBJ1-6; D gene ambiguous. The V gene lost 2 bases and the J gene lost 7 bases, with 9 bases spanning the gap. The germline V gene encodes CDR1 SGHAT and CDR2 FQNNGV. This CDR3 spans 14 amino acids. This chain's CDR3 is CASSLNEWNSPLHF. CDR3 DNA sequence: TGTGCCAGCAGCTTAAATGAGTGGAATTCACCCCTCCACTTT.

The rearrangement joins TRBV11-2 to TRBJ2-7; D remains unclear. V was shortened by 4 bases and J by 0 bases, with 13 bases between the two germline ends. Germline values: CDR1 SGHAT, CDR2 FQNNGV. The CDR3 runs to 15 residues. CDR3 region: CASSSTRGSSYEQYF. In DNA form, the CDR3 reads TGTGCCAGCAGCTCGACTCGCGGAAGCTCCTACGAGCAGTACTTC.

This chain joins TRBV6-1 and TRBJ2-7, with 10 nucleotides matching TRBD2. This CDR3 contains 15 residues. The V gene end was trimmed by 3 bases and the J gene end by 7 bases; junction bases not matched to a gene: 9. Germline V lookup: CDR1 MNHNS, CDR2 SASEGT. The CDR3 here is CASSEESSGSREQYF. In nucleotides, the CDR3 is TGTGCCAGCAGTGAGGAGTCTAGCGGGAGTAGAGAGCAGTACTTC.

This sequence joins TRBV19 and TRBJ1-6; TRBD1 matches at 7 bases. The CDR3 has 17 residues. V gave up 3 bases and J gave up 9 bases; unmatched junction bases: 14. Germline lookup yields CDR1 LNHDA and CDR2 SQIVND (reference sequence). The CDR3 region has the DNA TGTGCCAGTAGTATCCGAGCAGGGGGAAGGAACGGTTCACCCCTCCACTTT. It codes for CASSIRAGGRNGSPLHF.

This chain links TRBV2 with TRBJ2-2; D may be TRBD1 (6 bases). This CDR3 has 14 amino acids. Trimming took off 6 bases at V and 4 bases at J, with 12 bases between the two ends. The V gene's germline CDR1 is SNHLY and CDR2 FYNNEI. CDR3 sequence reads: CASRTQGFTGELFF. For the CDR3, the DNA is TGTGCCAGCAGAACCCAGGGGTTCACCGGGGAGCTGTTTTTT. Combining the CDR3 with reference TRBV2 and TRBJ2-2 gives the whole variable domain EPEVTQTPSHQVTQMGQEVILRCVPISNHLYFYWYRQILGQKVEFLVSFYNNEISEKSEIFDDQFSVERPDGSNFTLKIRSTKLEDSAMYFCASRTQGFTGELFFGEGSRLTVL.

This chain joins TRBV7-9 and TRBJ2-5; TRBD1 is a possible D gene (6 bases). This CDR3 region has 19 residues. Germline V gene data show CDR1 as SEHNR and CDR2 as FQNEAQ (reference sequence). Trimming cost V 4 bases and J 0 bases, with 24 bases left between them. The DNA for the CDR3 is TGTGCCAGCAGCTCCCTACCCGAATGGACAGCCAGTTACCAAGAGACCCAGTACTTC. The encoded protein is CASSSLPEWTASYQETQYF.

The rearrangement joins TRBV4-2 to TRBJ2-2; TRBD1 might be the D (5 bases). Between the trimmed V and J ends, which lost 7 bases and 1 base, there was a span of 13 bases. Germline V gene lookup returns CDR1 LGHNA and CDR2 YNFKEQ. The length of the CDR3 is 15 residues. The CDR3 sequence: CASKGRAWNTGELFF. The CDR3 nucleotides read TGTGCCAGCAAGGGGCGAGCCTGGAACACCGGGGAGCTGTTTTTT.

DNA of the CDR3: TGTGCCAGCAGCTTATCCGGGGTTGGGCAGCCCCAGCATTTT. Protein product: CASSLSGVGQPQHF. The chain has TRBV7-9 and TRBJ1-5; D is unclear. Trimming stripped 2 bases from V and 7 bases from J, with 12 bases between. Germline V gene sequence: CDR1 SEHNR, CDR2 FQNEAQ (reference sequence). The CDR3 has 14 amino acids.

This clone has only a few counts. The V gene is TRBV18, the J gene TRBJ1-2; D is ambiguous. CDR1 and CDR2 from the germline V gene are KGHSH and LQKENI. V was cut by 3 bases and J by 6 bases, with 11 bases left in between. This CDR3 spans 13 amino acids. The CDR3 spells CASSPGVFDGYTF. In nucleotides, the CDR3 is TGTGCCAGCTCACCGGGCGTCTTTGATGGCTACACCTTC.

The V call is TRBV14, the J call TRBJ1-3; 7 bases line up with TRBD1. This CDR3 comprises 15 residues. The J segment lost 0 bases and the V segment lost 4 bases, leaving 3 bases of the junction unmatched. Germline CDR1 reads SGHDN; CDR2 reads FVKESK. This CDR3 reads CASSLDRSSGNTIYF. The CDR3 nucleotides are TGTGCCAGCAGCCTGGACAGGAGCTCTGGAAACACCATATATTTT.

The J gene is TRBJ2-7, the V gene TRBV9; 8 positions agree with TRBD1. The CDR3 runs to 15 residues. The junction had 5 bases not matched to a gene; V was cut back by 0 bases and J by 3 bases. In germline, CDR1 is SGDLS, CDR2 YYNGEE. The CDR3 loop reads CASSVGWTGIYEQYF. The CDR3 DNA follows: TGTGCCAGCAGCGTAGGTTGGACAGGGATCTACGAGCAGTACTTC.

J is TRBJ1-5 and V is TRBV3-1 (or the pseudogene TRBV3-2); D perhaps matches TRBD1 (6 bases). The germline V gene encodes CDR1 LGHDT and CDR2 YNNKEL (reference sequence). The CDR3 consists of 18 residues. V dropped 1 base and J dropped 0 bases, with 16 bases sitting between them. CDR3 amino acids: CASSQALPGQHSNQPQHF. The DNA of the CDR3 is TGTGCCAGCAGCCAAGCACTTCCTGGACAGCATAGCAATCAGCCCCAGCATTTT.

This chain connects TRBV9 to TRBJ1-2; tentative D call: TRBD1 (6 bases). Germline-derived CDR1 and CDR2 are SGDLS and YYNGEE. The CDR3 loop spans 13 amino acids. V was shortened by 3 bases and J by 4 bases, with 10 bases between the two germline ends. CDR3 region: CASSEGGSYGYTF. CDR3 in DNA: TGTGCCAGCAGCGAAGGGGGTTCCTATGGCTACACCTTC. The variable domain in full, completed from reference TRBV9 and TRBJ1-2, reads DSGVTQTPKHLITATGQRVTLRCSPRSGDLSVYWYQQSLDQGLQFLIQYYNGEERAKGNILERFSAQQFPDLHSELNLSSLELGDSALYFCASSEGGSYGYTFGSGTRLTVV.